The TCR beta chain described here comes from a study of blood T cell repertoires in COVID-19. Across the study: The origin of the acute and convalescent COVID-19 samples was the United States, Italy and Spain. The cDNA or gDNA used as material had been derived from T cells, B-cell-depleted T cells, or PBMCs.

The germline V gene has CDR1 MNHNY and CDR2 SVGAGI (reference sequence). This CDR3 has 16 residues. V lost 5 bases and J lost 0; bases outside the gene matches: 4. Here immunoSEQ multiplex PCR was the method, and the copy in TCRdb shows in-frame clones only, minus some. The table has 40,000 or so clones, approximately 74% seen once. Seattle enrolled patients during active infection and tracked them longitudinally. The source of this sequence is a man aged 70-80 years with COVID-19, enrolled during active disease. The sequencing input was peripheral blood. The chain joins TRBV6-6 to TRBJ2-1; TRBD2 matches at 10 bases. CDR3 sequence reads: CASSTQRGGSYNEQFF. CDR3 bases: TGTGCCAGCAGTACCCAGCGGGGGGGCTCCTACAATGAGCAGTTCTTC.